This TCR beta chain was sequenced in a study of T cell repertoires in cytomegalovirus infection. In the study overall: Researchers turned to recently identified HLA-C-restricted CMV epitopes as well as well-studied HLA-B-restricted ones. The study, taken as a whole, reports: Using cumulative public TCR beta family frequency, the authors identified those who carried CMV together with the relevant HLA. CMV-specific HLA-C-restricted TCR beta clonotypes dominated the ex vivo response.

TCRdb analysed the reads with MiXCR anew, one entry per CDR3 protein. The sample lists 700,000 to 950,000 distinct CDR3 sequences, approximately 30% occurring once. The table lists this clonotype with a count of one. The antigen is unknown. Given a much more abundant clone one base away, this may be a read error. The TCR comes from a human donor in good health (CMV status not recorded). Some clones in this sample may be carry-over from other donors' samples. Specimen: cultured CD8+ T cells from PBMCs, collected from culture after CMV antigen stimulation.

CDR3 region: CASSRHVALNTEAFF. CDR3 bases: TGTGCCAGCAGCCGACATGTTGCATTGAACACTGAAGCTTTCTTT. This rearrangement joins TRBV7-8 to TRBJ1-1; D gene uncertain. CDR1 and CDR2 from the germline V gene are SGHVS and FQNEAQ. The CDR3 contains 15 residues. V dropped 5 bases and J dropped 0 bases, with 13 bases sitting between them.